This T cell receptor beta chain was observed in a study of cytomegalovirus exposure and HLA in healthy donors. Study observations and caveats: Reports showed the classifier diagnosing cytomegalovirus status with high specificity and sensitivity.

Primers for the PCR totalled 60 Vbeta and 13 Jbeta. The protocol was immunoSEQ multiplex PCR, while the TCRdb copy is restricted to in-frame clones and leaves out a portion. Here the sample spans 150,000 to 200,000 clones, approximately 80% being singletons. This clone has only a few counts. As yet, its antigen is unknown. CDR1 is LNHDA, CDR2 SQIVND, per germline (reference sequence). The CDR3 runs 13 residues. V shed 9 bases, J shed 4 bases, and the junction held 5 bases outside the gene matches. The sequencing input was PBMCs. This chain links TRBV19 with TRBJ1-2, with TRBD1 matching 10 bases. The sequence was obtained from a woman in her twenties or thirties in good health and CMV-seropositive. CDR3 amino acids: CASGTGESYGYTF. CDR3 DNA: TGTGCCAGCGGGACAGGGGAAAGCTATGGCTACACCTTC.